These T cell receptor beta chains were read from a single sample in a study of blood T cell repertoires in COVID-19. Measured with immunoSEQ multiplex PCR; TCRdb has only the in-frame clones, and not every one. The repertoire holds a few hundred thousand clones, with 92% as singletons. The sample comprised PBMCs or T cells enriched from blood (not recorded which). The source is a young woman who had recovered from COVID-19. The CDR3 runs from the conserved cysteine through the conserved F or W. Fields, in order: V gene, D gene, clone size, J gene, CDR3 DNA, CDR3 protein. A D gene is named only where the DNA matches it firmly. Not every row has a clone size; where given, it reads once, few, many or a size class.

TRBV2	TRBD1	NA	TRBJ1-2	TGTGCCAGCAGTGCATCCAGGACAGGGGGCGACCATGGCTACACCTTC	CASSASRTGGDHGYTF
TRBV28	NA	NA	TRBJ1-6	TGTGCCAGCAGTTTAAGGCGGGGTCGGGTACCCCTCCACTTT	CASSLRRGRVPLHF
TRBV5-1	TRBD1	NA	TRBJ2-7	TGCGCCAGCAGCTCCCTTACAGGGGCGGGCGAGCAGTACTTC	CASSSLTGAGEQYF
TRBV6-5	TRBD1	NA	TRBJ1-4	TGTGCCAGCAGTTCGGGACAGGGGGATGCAAAACTGTTTTTT	CASSSGQGDAKLFF
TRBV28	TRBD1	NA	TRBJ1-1	TGTGCCAGCAGTTTAGGTTGGACAGGGGGCATGGCTTTCTTT	CASSLGWTGGMAFF
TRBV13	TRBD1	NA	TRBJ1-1	TGTGCCAGCAGCTCCCAGGGGGCTGAAGCTTTCTTT	CASSSQGAEAFF
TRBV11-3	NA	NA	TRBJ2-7	TGTGCCAGCAGCTTAGATTCAGTGACTTACGAGCAGTACTTC	CASSLDSVTYEQYF
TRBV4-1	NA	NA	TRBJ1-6	TGCGCCAGCAGCGCTACGGGGGTAGGTAATTCACCCCTCCACTTT	CASSATGVGNSPLHF
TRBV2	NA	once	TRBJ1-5	TGTGCCAGCAGTATCGAGTTACCTCGTAGCAATCAGCCCCAGCATTTT	CASSIELPRSNQPQHF
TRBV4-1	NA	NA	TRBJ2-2	TGCGCCAGCAGCCAAGGGCTTGGCAACACCGGGGAGCTGTTTTTT	CASSQGLGNTGELFF
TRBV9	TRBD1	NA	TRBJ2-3	TGTGCCAGCAGCGTATTCGACAGGGTAGGATCAGATACGCAGTATTTT	CASSVFDRVGSDTQYF
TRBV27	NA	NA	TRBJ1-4	TGTGCCAGCAGGTCCCGACAGGAAAAACTGTTTTTT	CASRSRQEKLFF
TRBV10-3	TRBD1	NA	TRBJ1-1	TGTGCCATCAGCCGGACAGGGGACACTGAAGCTTTCTTT	CAISRTGDTEAFF
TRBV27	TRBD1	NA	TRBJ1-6	TGTGCCAGCAGTTCCAGGGGGGTGTATTCACCCCTCCACTTT	CASSSRGVYSPLHF
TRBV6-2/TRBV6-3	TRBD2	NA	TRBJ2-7	TGTGCCAGCAGTTCCCTCCCTACTAGCGGGAGTGCCAGGAGCTCCTACGAGCAGTACTTC	CASSSLPTSGSARSSYEQYF
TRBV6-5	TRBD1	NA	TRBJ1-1	TGTGCCAGCAGCGACGGACAGGGTTTCACTGAAGCTTTCTTT	CASSDGQGFTEAFF
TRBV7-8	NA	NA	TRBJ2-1	TGTGCCAGCAGCTTAGACAGAAACAATGAGCAGTTCTTC	CASSLDRNNEQFF
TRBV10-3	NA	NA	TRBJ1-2	TGTGCCATCAGTGAATTCGCGGGAAGTGGTGGCTACACCTTC	CAISEFAGSGGYTF
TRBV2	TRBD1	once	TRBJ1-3	TGTGCCAGCAGCGGGCGGGACAGGGCGGCCTCTGGAAACACCATATATTTT	CASSGRDRAASGNTIYF
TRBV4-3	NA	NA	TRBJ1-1	TGCGCCAGCAGCCCCTCCCGGGGGGCTAAGAACACTGAAGCTTTCTTT	CASSPSRGAKNTEAFF
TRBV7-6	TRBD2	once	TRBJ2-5	TGTGCCAGCAGCTTAGGGGTAGCGGGGGGGCAAGAGACCCAGTACTTC	CASSLGVAGGQETQYF
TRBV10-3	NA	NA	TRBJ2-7	TGTGCCATCAGTGAGTCAGGAGGGGTACCCTACGAGCAGTACTTC	CAISESGGVPYEQYF
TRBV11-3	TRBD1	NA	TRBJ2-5	TGTGCCAGCAGCTTCGGGGACAGGCCAAGGGAGACCCAGTACTTC	CASSFGDRPRETQYF
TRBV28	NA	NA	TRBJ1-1	TGTGCCAGCAGCCCCATCTGGGGGGGGCGAAGGACTGAAGCTTTCTTT	CASSPIWGGRRTEAFF
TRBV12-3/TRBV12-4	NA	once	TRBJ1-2	TGTGCCAGCACCTCACAGTCTACTGGCTACACCTTC	CASTSQSTGYTF
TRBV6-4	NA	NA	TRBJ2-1	TGTGCCAGCAGTGACTCGGGCAGGGGCGGGAATGAGCAGTTCTTC	CASSDSGRGGNEQFF
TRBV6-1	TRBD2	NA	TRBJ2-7	TGTGCCAGCAGTGTAGCGGGAGGGCCGTGGGAGCAGTACTTC	CASSVAGGPWEQYF
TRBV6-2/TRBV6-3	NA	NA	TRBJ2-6	TGTGCCAGCAGTTACCACTCTGGGGCCAACGTCCTGACTTTC	CASSYHSGANVLTF
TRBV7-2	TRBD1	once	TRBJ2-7	TGTGCCAGCAGCCAGAAGGACAGGGCCTACGAGCAGTACTTC	CASSQKDRAYEQYF
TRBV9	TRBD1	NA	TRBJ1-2	TGTGCCAGCAGCGCTGGACAGGGGGCGGAAGGCTACACCTTC	CASSAGQGAEGYTF
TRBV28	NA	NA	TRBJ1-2	TGTGCCGGTGCAACACAAAACAGTGTGGATGGCTACACCTTC	CAGATQNSVDGYTF
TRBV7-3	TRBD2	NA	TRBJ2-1	TGTGCCAGCAGCTTAGGGGGACGGGAGGGCCGGCATGAGCAGTTCTTC	CASSLGGREGRHEQFF
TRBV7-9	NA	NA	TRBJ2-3	TGTGCCAGCACCCCCCCCCAGGGGCCAGATACGCAGTATTTT	CASTPPQGPDTQYF
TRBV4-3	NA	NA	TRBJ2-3	TGCGCCAGCAGCCAAGCTGGGGCTCGAACGCAGTATTTT	CASSQAGARTQYF
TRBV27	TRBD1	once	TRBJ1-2	TGTGCCAGCAGTTCCCGGGGACAGGGTCTAAGCGGCTACACCTTC	CASSSRGQGLSGYTF
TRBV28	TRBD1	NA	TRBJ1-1	TGTGCCAGCTGCCGCAGGGGGCTGGCCACTGAAGCTTTCTTT	CASCRRGLATEAFF
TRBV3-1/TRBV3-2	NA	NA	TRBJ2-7	TGTGCCAGCAGCGTAGAACCCTACGAGCAGTACTTC	CASSVEPYEQYF
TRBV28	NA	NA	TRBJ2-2	TGTGCCACGGAGACAGCCACCGGGGAGCTGTTTTTT	CATETATGELFF
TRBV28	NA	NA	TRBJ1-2	TGTGCCAGCGGAGGGGTAGTAGTACAAAACTATGGCTACACCTTC	CASGGVVVQNYGYTF
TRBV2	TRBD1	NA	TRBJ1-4	TGTGCCAGCAGTGAACGGGGTTCACAGGGGGAAAAACTGTTTTTT	CASSERGSQGEKLFF
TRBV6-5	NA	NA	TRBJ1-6	TGTGCCAGCAAGGGGGAGAGCTCCTATAATTCACCCCTCCACTTT	CASKGESSYNSPLHF
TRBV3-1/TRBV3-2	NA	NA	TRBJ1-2	TGTGCCAGCAGCCAAGTTCTTATACAGGGTGGGTCTCGTGGCTACACCTTC	CASSQVLIQGGSRGYTF
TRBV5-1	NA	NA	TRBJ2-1	TGCGCCAGCAGCTTATCCCCCGGGGTGAACAATGAGCAGTTCTTC	CASSLSPGVNNEQFF
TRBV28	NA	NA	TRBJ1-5	TGTGCCAGCAGTTTATCGTCAGGGACTCATCGGCCCCAGCATTTT	CASSLSSGTHRPQHF
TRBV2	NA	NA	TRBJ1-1	TGTGCCAGCAGTGAAGGGAGGGGATTGACTGAAGCTTTCTTT	CASSEGRGLTEAFF
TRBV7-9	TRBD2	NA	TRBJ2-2	TGTGCCAGCAGCAACGCCGGGCTAGCGGGGAGCACCGGGGAGCTGTTTTTT	CASSNAGLAGSTGELFF
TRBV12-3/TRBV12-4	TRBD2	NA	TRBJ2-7	TGTGCCTCAGGGAGGGGCTACGAGCAGTACTTC	CASGRGYEQYF